These 12 T cell receptor beta chains were sequenced from one sample in a study of radiation and T cells in renal cell carcinoma. Repertoires were generated with immunoSEQ multiplex PCR, while TCRdb's copy carries only in-frame clones and drops some. This table has some 100,000 clones, 82% appearing once. Described time point: baseline pretreatment blood. Treatment specified: 15 Gy SBRT to primary tumor, nephrectomy 4 weeks later. This specimen was blood, taken from a patient whose treatment included radiotherapy and nephrectomy. All receptors derive from a man aged 60-69 years with renal cell carcinoma.

The chain has TRBV7-8 and TRBJ2-2; D perhaps matches TRBD2 (6 bases). From germline, CDR1 is SGHVS and CDR2 FQNEAQ. V lost 2 bases and J 3 bases, leaving 10 bases between the germline ends. The CDR3 loop spans 15 amino acids. CDR3 in DNA: TGTGCCAGCAGCTTATATACGGGAGACACCGGGGAGCTGTTTTTT. It translates to CASSLYTGDTGELFF.

This chain uses TRBV9 with TRBJ2-2; 13 nucleotides align to TRBD2. The CDR3 consists of 18 residues. The germline V gene has CDR1 SGDLS and CDR2 YYNGEE. V was pared by 0 bases and J by 4 bases, with 6 bases of the junction left unmatched. The CDR3: CASSVAPGLAGVTGELFF. The CDR3 coding sequence is TGTGCCAGCAGCGTAGCGCCTGGACTAGCGGGGGTCACCGGGGAGCTGTTTTTT.

V gene TRBV29-1 combines with J gene TRBJ2-3; the D is unclear. The CDR3 contains 11 residues. Germline loops: CDR1 SQVTM, CDR2 ANQGSEA. V lost 4 bases and J 0 bases, leaving 2 bases between the germline ends. The CDR3 DNA follows: TGCAGCGTTGCCAGCACAGATACGCAGTATTTT. It codes for CSVASTDTQYF.

This chain links TRBV7-9 with TRBJ1-4, with 10 bases that match TRBD1. With 5 bases clipped from V and 8 bases from J, the junction kept 11 bases outside the gene matches. The germline V gene has CDR1 SEHNR and CDR2 FQNEAQ (reference sequence). This CDR3 has 16 amino acids. The CDR3 region has the DNA TGTGCCAGCAGCCAAGGAGACAGGGGGCTGAGGGAAAAACTGTTTTTT. This codes for CASSQGDRGLREKLFF.

This clone was recorded only once. The chain employs TRBV25-1 and TRBJ1-1; D perhaps matches TRBD1 (5 bases). V lost 4 bases and J 0 bases, leaving 12 bases between the germline ends. This CDR3 is 15 amino acids long. Per germline, CDR1 MGHDK and CDR2 SYGVNS. This CDR3 is CASSGRLGLNTEAFF. CDR3 bases: TGTGCCAGCAGTGGGCGGCTGGGGCTGAACACTGAAGCTTTCTTT. The full variable domain, its missing parts supplied by reference TRBV25-1 and TRBJ1-1, is EADIYQTPRYLVIGTGKKITLECSQTMGHDKMYWYQQDPGMELHLIHYSYGVNSTEKGDLSSESTVSRIRTEHFPLTLESARPSHTSQYLCASSGRLGLNTEAFFGQGTRLTVV.

The chain combines TRBV29-1 with TRBJ2-7, with D maybe TRBD2 (6 bases). The CDR3 extends over 17 amino acids. The germline V gene encodes CDR1 SQVTM and CDR2 ANQGSEA. Trimming took 5 bases from V and 3 from J, leaving 26 bases between them. The CDR3 region is CSVKSDVAGLANYEQYF. CDR3 DNA sequence: TGCAGCGTTAAATCCGATGTGGCGGGACTCGCCAACTACGAGCAGTACTTC.

Regarding this clone: The same CDR3 arises from other DNA sequences in this sample as well. V gene TRBV7-8 combines with J gene TRBJ2-7, with TRBD1 matching over 8 bases. CDR1 is SGHVS and CDR2 is FQNEAQ in the germline V gene. This CDR3 contains 14 residues. With 5 bases clipped from V and 1 base from J, the junction kept 4 bases outside the gene matches. CDR3 sequence reads: CASSLDRASYEQYF. The CDR3 region has the DNA TGTGCCAGCAGCCTGGACAGGGCTTCCTACGAGCAGTACTTC.

This clone was counted between two and nine times. The chain joins TRBV28 to TRBJ1-1; D unresolved. The germline V gene encodes CDR1 MDHEN and CDR2 SYDVKM. Trimming took 3 bases from V and 8 from J, leaving 7 bases between them. The CDR3 spans 11 residues. CDR3 in DNA: TGTGCCAGCAGTTTCGAATGGGAAGCTTTCTTT. This translates into CASSFEWEAFF.

This chain uses TRBV9 with TRBJ2-6; D uncertain. Germline V gene sequence: CDR1 SGDLS, CDR2 YYNGEE. This CDR3 has 14 residues. V lost 2 bases, J lost 2 bases, and 5 bases lay in between. The CDR3 DNA follows: TGTGCCAGCAGCGTCTCCACTGGGGCCAACGTCCTGACTTTC. Protein sequence: CASSVSTGANVLTF.

This chain connects TRBV15 to TRBJ2-2; D tentatively reads TRBD1 or TRBD2 (5 bases each). V gave up 0 bases and J gave up 5 bases, with 10 bases separating them. The CDR3 loop spans 15 amino acids. Germline CDR1 and CDR2: LNHNV and YYDKDF (reference sequence). The CDR3 is CATSRDRWGTGELFF. The DNA of the CDR3 is TGTGCCACCAGCAGAGACAGGTGGGGGACCGGGGAGCTGTTTTTT.

V usage is TRBV9 and J usage is TRBJ2-7; D unclear. The CDR3 consists of 14 residues. Germline loops: CDR1 SGDLS, CDR2 YYNGEE. V lost 0 bases to trimming and J lost 1 base, with 8 bases between them. The CDR3, as DNA: TGTGCCAGCAGCGTAGATGTAGTATCCTACGAGCAGTACTTC. It translates to CASSVDVVSYEQYF.

This clone was seen once. This chain uses TRBV30 with TRBJ2-7; 7 nucleotides agree with TRBD1. Germline V gene data show CDR1 as GTSNPN and CDR2 as SVGIG (reference sequence). The CDR3 consists of 12 residues. V was pared by 8 bases and J by 6 bases, with 10 bases of the junction left unmatched. The CDR3 coding sequence is TGTGCCCGAGGGGGCAGGGGAAGCGAGCAGTACTTC. Its protein product is CARGGRGSEQYF.